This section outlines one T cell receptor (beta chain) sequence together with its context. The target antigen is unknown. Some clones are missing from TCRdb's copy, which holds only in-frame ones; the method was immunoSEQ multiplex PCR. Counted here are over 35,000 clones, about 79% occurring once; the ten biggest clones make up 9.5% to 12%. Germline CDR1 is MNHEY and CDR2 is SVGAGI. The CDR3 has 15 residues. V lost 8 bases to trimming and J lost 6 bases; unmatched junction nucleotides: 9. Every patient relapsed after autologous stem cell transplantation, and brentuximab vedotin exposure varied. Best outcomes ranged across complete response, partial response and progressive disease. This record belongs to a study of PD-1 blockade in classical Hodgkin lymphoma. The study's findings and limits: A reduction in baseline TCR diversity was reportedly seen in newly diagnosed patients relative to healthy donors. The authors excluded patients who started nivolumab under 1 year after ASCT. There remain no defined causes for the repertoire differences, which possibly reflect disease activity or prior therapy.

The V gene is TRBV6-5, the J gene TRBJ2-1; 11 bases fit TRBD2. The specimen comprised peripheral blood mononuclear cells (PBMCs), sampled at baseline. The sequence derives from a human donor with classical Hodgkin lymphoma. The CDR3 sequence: CASRIPGTSGNEQFF. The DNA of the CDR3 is TGTGCCAGCCGAATTCCCGGGACTAGCGGCAATGAGCAGTTCTTC.